Listed below are T cell receptor beta chains from one sample, sequenced in a study of blood T cells in healthy people across ages. TCRdb re-called the 5' RACE reads with MiXCR, one entry per CDR3 protein. The sample comprises some 1.6 million distinct CDR3 sequences, around 35% of which are singletons, and around 10% rests with the top ten. Specimen: blood. The origin of the receptors is a woman in her twenties or thirties in good health. Both conserved end residues are part of each CDR3. The order of the fields is V gene, clone size, J gene, D gene, CDR3 protein, CDR3 DNA. A D gene is named only where the DNA matches it firmly. Clone size, where shown, is once, few, many, or a class for clones that have expanded.

v_call: TRBV7-8; clone_size: few; j_call: TRBJ1-2; d_call: .; cdr3_aa: CASNQGTDGYTF; cdr3_nt: TGTGCCAGCAACCAGGGGACGGATGGCTACACCTTC
v_call: TRBV10-3; clone_size: .; j_call: TRBJ2-7; d_call: .; cdr3_aa: CAIRGVTYKQYF; cdr3_nt: TGTGCCATCAGGGGAGTGACCTACAAGCAGTACTTC
v_call: TRBV13; clone_size: .; j_call: TRBJ1-2; d_call: TRBD1; cdr3_aa: CASSLGETGASGYTF; cdr3_nt: TGTGCCAGCAGCTTAGGGGAGACAGGGGCCAGCGGCTACACCTTC
v_call: TRBV12-3/TRBV12-4; clone_size: .; j_call: TRBJ2-1; d_call: TRBD2; cdr3_aa: CASSWTSGHEQFF; cdr3_nt: TGTGCCAGCAGTTGGACTAGCGGGCATGAGCAGTTCTTC
v_call: TRBV20-1; clone_size: few; j_call: TRBJ2-1; d_call: TRBD1; cdr3_aa: CSARGTGTSNEQFF; cdr3_nt: TGCAGTGCTAGAGGGACAGGGACTTCCAATGAGCAGTTCTTC
v_call: TRBV6-1; clone_size: .; j_call: TRBJ2-2; d_call: .; cdr3_aa: CASSAKARNTGELFF; cdr3_nt: TGTGCCAGCAGTGCTAAGGCCAGGAACACCGGGGAGCTGTTTTTT
v_call: TRBV27; clone_size: few; j_call: TRBJ2-3; d_call: TRBD2; cdr3_aa: CASTPAPSGNTQYF; cdr3_nt: TGTGCCAGCACCCCTGCGCCTAGCGGGAATACGCAGTATTTT
v_call: TRBV3-1; clone_size: .; j_call: TRBJ1-2; d_call: .; cdr3_aa: CASSRSEWGQSGYTF; cdr3_nt: TGTGCCAGCAGCCGGAGCGAGTGGGGGCAGAGTGGCTACACCTTC
v_call: TRBV20-1; clone_size: .; j_call: TRBJ2-2; d_call: .; cdr3_aa: CSARDPTAGELFF; cdr3_nt: TGCAGTGCTAGAGATCCCACAGCTGGGGAGCTGTTTTTT
v_call: TRBV18; clone_size: .; j_call: TRBJ2-6; d_call: TRBD2; cdr3_aa: CASSPGLAGVGANVLTF; cdr3_nt: TGTGCCAGCTCACCAGGACTAGCGGGGGTTGGGGCCAACGTCCTGACTTTC
v_call: TRBV28; clone_size: .; j_call: TRBJ2-3; d_call: TRBD2; cdr3_aa: CASSSPKRLAGDRSPDTQYF; cdr3_nt: TGTGCCAGCAGTTCCCCCAAACGACTAGCGGGAGATAGGTCCCCAGATACGCAGTATTTT
v_call: TRBV2; clone_size: few; j_call: TRBJ2-5; d_call: TRBD1; cdr3_aa: CASSGTGVVETQYF; cdr3_nt: TGTGCCAGCAGTGGGACAGGGGTAGTCGAGACCCAGTACTTC
v_call: TRBV30; clone_size: .; j_call: TRBJ2-7; d_call: .; cdr3_aa: CAWSRGPRYKQYF; cdr3_nt: TGTGCCTGGAGCAGGGGCCCCCGATACAAGCAGTACTTC
v_call: TRBV6-5; clone_size: few; j_call: TRBJ2-1; d_call: .; cdr3_aa: CASSPGLYSYNEQFF; cdr3_nt: TGTGCCAGCAGTCCGGGACTCTACTCCTACAATGAGCAGTTCTTC
v_call: TRBV6-2/TRBV6-3; clone_size: few; j_call: TRBJ2-1; d_call: TRBD1; cdr3_aa: CASRPSGTGTNEQFF; cdr3_nt: TGTGCCAGCAGGCCCTCCGGGACAGGAACAAATGAGCAGTTCTTC
v_call: TRBV6-5; clone_size: .; j_call: TRBJ2-5; d_call: .; cdr3_aa: CASRKWGTEVTQYF; cdr3_nt: TGTGCCAGCAGAAAATGGGGAACTGAGGTGACCCAGTACTTC
v_call: TRBV3-1; clone_size: few; j_call: TRBJ2-2; d_call: .; cdr3_aa: CASSYRVGGELFF; cdr3_nt: TGTGCCAGCAGCTATAGGGTAGGCGGGGAGCTGTTTTTT
v_call: TRBV6-1; clone_size: .; j_call: TRBJ2-7; d_call: TRBD1; cdr3_aa: CASRQGADYEQYF; cdr3_nt: TGTGCCAGCAGGCAGGGGGCCGACTACGAGCAGTACTTC
v_call: TRBV18; clone_size: .; j_call: TRBJ2-5; d_call: TRBD1; cdr3_aa: CASSPGQEQETQYF; cdr3_nt: TGTGCCAGCTCCCCTGGACAGGAACAAGAGACCCAGTACTTC
v_call: TRBV21-1; clone_size: few; j_call: TRBJ2-2; d_call: .; cdr3_aa: CARKPGQGEYDTGELFF; cdr3_nt: TGTGCCCGAAAACCGGGACAGGGGGAGTACGACACCGGGGAGCTGTTTTTT
v_call: TRBV20-1; clone_size: few; j_call: TRBJ1-2; d_call: TRBD1; cdr3_aa: CSARLGTEAYGYTF; cdr3_nt: TGCAGTGCTAGGCTTGGGACAGAAGCCTATGGCTACACCTTC
v_call: TRBV28; clone_size: few; j_call: TRBJ2-5; d_call: .; cdr3_aa: CASSFPGGWETQYF; cdr3_nt: TGTGCCAGCAGTTTCCCCGGGGGCTGGGAGACCCAGTACTTC
v_call: TRBV7-9; clone_size: .; j_call: TRBJ2-1; d_call: .; cdr3_aa: CASSLTWSYNEQFF; cdr3_nt: TGTGCCAGCAGCTTAACCTGGAGCTACAATGAGCAGTTCTTC
v_call: TRBV5-1; clone_size: few; j_call: TRBJ2-3; d_call: TRBD2; cdr3_aa: CASSSGLAGKMEYF; cdr3_nt: TGCGCCAGCAGCTCAGGACTAGCGGGGAAGATGGAGTATTTT
v_call: TRBV6-1; clone_size: .; j_call: TRBJ2-6; d_call: .; cdr3_aa: CASSPKAAASGANVLTF; cdr3_nt: TGTGCCAGCAGTCCTAAAGCGGCGGCTTCTGGGGCCAACGTCCTGACTTTC